Presented here are 29 T cell receptor beta chains from one specimen sequenced in a study of monozygotic twins with inflammatory bowel disease. TCRdb reprocessed the 5' RACE reads, keeping one entry per CDR3 protein, no DNA. This sample contains some 150,000 distinct CDR3 sequences. Sequencing input: blood. The receptors were gathered from a human donor with ulcerative colitis or Crohn's disease, or a healthy co-twin of an affected twin (not recorded which).

The chain couples TRBV5-1 to TRBJ2-7. The germline V gene encodes CDR1 SGHRS and CDR2 YFSETQ. This CDR3 has 14 amino acids. CDR3 region: CASSFDPSSYEQYF. The whole variable domain, remainder taken from reference TRBV5-1 and TRBJ2-7, is KAGVTQTPRYLIKTRGQQVTLSCSPISGHRSVSWYQQTPGQGLQFLFEYFSETQRNKGNFPGRFSGRQFSNSRSEMNVSTLELGDSALYLCASSFDPSSYEQYFGPGTRLTVT.

This chain connects TRBV4-3 to TRBJ1-6. The CDR3 totals 17 residues. CDR1 is LGHNA and CDR2 is YSLEER in the germline V gene. The CDR3 here is CASSQEISDSYNSPLHF.

V is TRBV29-1 and J is TRBJ2-7; the D gene TCRdb calls, TRBD2, cannot be checked with no DNA. The CDR3 consists of 13 residues. In germline, CDR1 is SQVTM, CDR2 ANQGSEA. The CDR3 loop reads CSVAHAREGEQYF.

The chain carries TRBV10-3 and TRBJ2-3; TCRdb proposes TRBD2, but this gene call is untestable without DNA. There are 14 residues in the CDR3. Germline V gene data show CDR1 as ENHRY and CDR2 as SYGVKD. This CDR3 reads CAIRSGRNTDTQYF.

V is TRBV5-1 and J is TRBJ2-1; TCRdb selects TRBD2, and the lack of DNA leaves this call unchecked. Germline CDR1 SGHRS, CDR2 YFSETQ. CDR3 size: 12 residues. The CDR3 sequence is CASRETSGREFF.

This chain links TRBV20-1 with TRBJ2-2; TCRdb names TRBD1, which stays unverified in the absence of DNA. The CDR3 sequence is 15 residues long. Germline lookup yields CDR1 DFQATT and CDR2 SNEGSKA (reference sequence). The CDR3: CSASTPGRNTGELFF.

The rearrangement uses TRBV10-3 and TRBJ2-3; as DNA is missing, the TRBD1 call by TCRdb cannot be tested. The CDR3 runs to 19 residues. CDR1 is ENHRY, CDR2 SYGVKD, per germline. CDR3 residues: CAIRSSTGGGKSGTDTQYF.

The chain joins TRBV28 to TRBJ1-4; there is no DNA to check the TCRdb D call of TRBD1. Germline V lookup: CDR1 MDHEN, CDR2 SYDVKM. This CDR3 has 15 amino acids. The CDR3 is CASSRGGIHNEKLFF.

The V and J genes are TRBV28 and TRBJ1-1. This CDR3 contains 13 residues. CDR1 and CDR2 from the germline V gene are MDHEN and SYDVKM. CDR3: CASRLSRDTEAFF.

The chain joins TRBV20-1 to TRBJ2-3; TCRdb's D call, TRBD1, is unchecked because there is no DNA. From germline, CDR1 is DFQATT and CDR2 SNEGSKA (reference sequence). The CDR3 is 14 amino acids. The chain's CDR3 is CSARGTTGKDTQYF.

The chain is built from TRBV24-1 and TRBJ2-7. The V gene's germline CDR1 is KGHDR and CDR2 SFDVKD. CDR3 length: 12 amino acids. The CDR3: CATSDSTSEQYF.

The J gene is TRBJ1-5, the V gene TRBV5-5; TCRdb names TRBD1, which stays unverified in the absence of DNA. CDR3 length: 16 amino acids. The V gene's germline CDR1 is SGHKS and CDR2 YYEKEE (reference sequence). The CDR3 spells CASSKTGGRGNQPQHF.

J is TRBJ1-1 and V is TRBV7-2. This CDR3 is built from 13 residues. Looked up from germline, CDR1 is SGHTA and CDR2 is FQGNSA. The CDR3 loop reads CASSLGQGGEAFF.

The chain links TRBV24-1 to TRBJ2-2. Germline assignment: CDR1 KGHDR and CDR2 SFDVKD. This CDR3 comprises 15 residues. This chain's CDR3 is CATRDDRSNTGELFF.

The rearrangement links TRBV29-1 to TRBJ2-3; TCRdb names TRBD1, which stays unverified in the absence of DNA. This CDR3 comprises 14 residues. CDR1 and CDR2 (germline): SQVTM, ANQGSEA. The CDR3 sequence: CSVEEGTPRGTQYF.

The chain combines TRBV12-3 or TRBV12-4 with TRBJ1-2; as DNA is missing, the TRBD1 call by TCRdb cannot be tested. The CDR3 covers 14 residues. CDR3 region: CASSRTGANYGYTF.

The chain combines TRBV12-3 or TRBV12-4 with TRBJ1-1; TCRdb outputs TRBD1, but without DNA this stays unchecked. The CDR3 runs 16 residues. This CDR3 reads CASSLGVGAGNTEAFF.

The V and J genes are TRBV29-1 and TRBJ2-1; TCRdb selects TRBD2, and the lack of DNA leaves this call unchecked. This CDR3 is built from 14 residues. Germline-derived CDR1 and CDR2 are SQVTM and ANQGSEA. CDR3 residues: CSVDSSGGFNEQFF.

The chain recombines TRBV19 with TRBJ1-5. In germline, CDR1 is LNHDA, CDR2 SQIVND (reference sequence). This CDR3 spans 12 amino acids. This CDR3 reads CASSMERQPQHF.

V usage is TRBV5-1 and J usage is TRBJ2-1; TCRdb's D call of TRBD2 is untestable without DNA. The V gene's germline CDR1 is SGHRS and CDR2 YFSETQ. The CDR3 length is 15 residues. This CDR3 reads CASSPLTSGTNEQFF.

The chain recombines TRBV4-3 with TRBJ2-1; TCRdb proposes TRBD1, but this gene call is untestable without DNA. Germline V gene sequence: CDR1 LGHNA, CDR2 YSLEER. The CDR3 extends over 19 amino acids. The chain's CDR3 is CASSHNFSPGQLGSTEQFF.

The gene calls are TRBV12-3 or TRBV12-4 and TRBJ2-1; TCRdb gives TRBD1 as the D gene, but with no DNA this cannot be confirmed. The CDR3 contains 15 residues. CDR3 amino acids: CASRLAGGGYYEQFF.

This CDR3 is CASSLVADYEQYF. J is TRBJ2-7 and V is TRBV5-1. This CDR3 comprises 13 residues. Germline V CDR1 and CDR2: SGHRS, YFSETQ.

The chain joins TRBV7-9 to TRBJ1-1. Germline V lookup: CDR1 SEHNR, CDR2 FQNEAQ (reference sequence). The CDR3 is 11 amino acids. CDR3 in amino acids: CASRETAEAFF.

The J gene is TRBJ1-2, the V gene TRBV10-3; TCRdb's D call of TRBD1 is untestable without DNA. Germline-derived CDR1 and CDR2 are ENHRY and SYGVKD. This CDR3 region has 14 residues. This CDR3 is CAISEKQGTDGYTF.

The chain uses TRBV18 and TRBJ1-2; the TRBD1 assignment by TCRdb is unverifiable without DNA. CDR1 and CDR2 (germline): KGHSH, LQKENI. CDR3 length equals 13 residues. This CDR3 is CASSPDSNYGYTF.

V and J are TRBV6-1 and TRBJ2-1; TCRdb names TRBD2, which stays unverified in the absence of DNA. Per the germline V gene, CDR1 is MNHNS and CDR2 is SASEGT. This CDR3 spans 15 amino acids. The CDR3 is CASSESVSGSNEQFF.

J is TRBJ2-1 and V is TRBV11-2. This CDR3 spans 15 amino acids. Germline loops: CDR1 SGHAT, CDR2 FQNNGV. The CDR3 is CASSLVVSSYNEQFF.

The V gene is TRBV13, the J gene TRBJ2-1. In germline, CDR1 is PRHDT, CDR2 FYEKMQ (reference sequence). This CDR3 has 14 amino acids. The CDR3 loop is CASSLRRYYNEQFF.